This TCR beta chain was documented in a study of T cells in localized non-small cell lung cancer. Details on this clone: What it recognizes is unknown.

Deletions cut 7 bases from V and 13 bases from J, with 17 bases between. This CDR3 comprises 11 residues. CDR1 and CDR2 (germline): MNHNS, SASEGT. General study points: Maximal T cell clonality occurred in uninvolved adjacent lung, with tumor ranking below it. In adjacent lung, a median approximately 60 of the top 100 tumor clones were found.

Some clones are missing from TCRdb's copy, which holds only in-frame ones; the method was immunoSEQ multiplex PCR. This table holds some 66,000 clones, roughly 86% found once. This specimen was peripheral blood, taken before any cancer treatment. This chain links TRBV6-1 with TRBJ2-7, with D tentatively TRBD1 (6 bases). The clonotype originates from a female donor over 55 with stage I lung adenocarcinoma. CDR3 amino acids: CASTVGTGCYF. The CDR3, as DNA: TGTGCCAGCACGGTCGGTACAGGGTGCTACTTC.